This T cell receptor beta chain was retrieved from a study of OX40 agonist ivuxolimab in advanced cancers. Study-wide context: It was ivuxolimab, an agonistic anti-OX40 (CD134) antibody, that patients were treated with.

The junction had 4 bases not matched to a gene; V was cut back by 7 bases and J by 6 bases. The CDR3 is made up of 13 amino acids. Germline CDR1 is MNHEY and CDR2 is SMNVEV (reference sequence). Measured with immunoSEQ multiplex PCR; TCRdb has only the in-frame clones, and not every one. The sample lists around 15,000 clones, just under 80% occurring once. This chain links TRBV27 with TRBJ1-5; 9 nucleotides align to TRBD1. This clonotype originated in an adult with an advanced solid tumor such as melanoma, head and neck, liver or kidney cancer. The sample in question was CD4+ or CD8+ T cells sorted from blood, obtained in a trial of the OX40 agonist ivuxolimab. CDR3 sequence reads: CASNPGQGQPQHF. In DNA, the CDR3 is TGTGCCAGCAACCCGGGACAGGGTCAGCCCCAGCATTTT.